These 18 T cell receptor beta chains were sequenced from one sample in a study of response to subunit inactivated influenza vaccine. One entry per CDR3 protein results from TCRdb running MiXCR on the RT-PCR reads. The profile shows 500,000 or so distinct CDR3 sequences, 16% of them singletons. The sequencing used CD4+ T cells sorted from PBMCs, collected around 2 years after vaccination. These TCRs come from a man aged 50-75 years who received an inactivated influenza vaccine.

The genes are TRBV5-5 and TRBJ2-3; TRBD2 is a possible D gene (5 bases). The CDR3 runs to 17 residues. The germline V gene encodes CDR1 SGHKS and CDR2 YYEKEE (reference sequence). V was pared by 4 bases and J by 4 bases, with 22 bases between. CDR3 in DNA: TGTGCCAGCAGCCAAAGGGCCCTCAGAAACGGGGCAGATACGCAGTATTTT. Translation gives CASSQRALRNGADTQYF.

The chain has TRBV3-1 and TRBJ1-1, with D possibly being TRBD1 (6 bases). The CDR3 totals 16 residues. V lost 1 base and J 0 bases, leaving 12 bases between the germline ends. Looked up from germline, CDR1 is LGHDT and CDR2 is YNNKEL (reference sequence). The CDR3 nucleotides read TGTGCCAGCAGCCAAGCCAGGACAGCAATGAACACTGAAGCTTTCTTT. It specifies CASSQARTAMNTEAFF.

This clonotype has a count of ten or more. The J gene is TRBJ1-1, the V gene TRBV4-2; D not certain. The V gene lost 7 bases and the J gene lost 1 base, with 13 bases spanning the gap. CDR3 length equals 14 residues. Germline-derived CDR1 and CDR2 are LGHNA and YNFKEQ. CDR3 DNA: TGTGCCAGCATTTCCGGCGCTTCGAACACTGAAGCTTTCTTT. Its translation: CASISGASNTEAFF.

Points on this clonotype: The conserved closing phenylalanine or tryptophan is absent in this CDR3, likely reflecting a read error. No DNA is shown, since the ends of the CDR3 on it are uncertain; the CDR3 is the one TCRdb lists. This sequence joins TRBV24-1 and TRBJ2-7. Germline lookup yields CDR1 KGHDR and CDR2 SFDVKD. The CDR3 spans 8 amino acids, including both terminal residues. This chain's CDR3 is CATSDLLL.

The rearrangement links TRBV30 to TRBJ1-5, with D possibly matching TRBD1 (5 bases). V shed 2 bases and J shed 5 bases, with 10 bases lying between them. The germline CDR1 and CDR2 sequences are GTSNPN and SVGIG (reference sequence). CDR3 length equals 13 residues. CDR3 nucleotide sequence: TGTGCCTGGAGTCTCAGGGACGATCAGCCCCAGCATTTT. Protein sequence: CAWSLRDDQPQHF.

The chain joins TRBV6-2 or TRBV6-3 to TRBJ1-5; perhaps TRBD1 as D (6 bases). This CDR3 contains 14 residues. Germline CDR1 and CDR2: MNHEY and SVGEGT. With 6 bases removed from V and 2 bases from J, the gap between germline ends came to 11 bases. The CDR3 coding sequence is TGTGCCAGCAGCTCGGACAGACGCAATCAGCCCCAGCATTTT. It encodes CASSSDRRNQPQHF.

This clonotype was observed a handful of times. The chain uses TRBV28 and TRBJ1-1, with a weak D call TRBD1 (5 bases). Trimming shortened V by 2 bases and J by 4 bases, and 20 bases separated the two germline ends. The CDR3 loop spans 17 amino acids. Germline V gene sequence: CDR1 MDHEN, CDR2 SYDVKM. CDR3 sequence (DNA): TGTGCCAGCAGTTTAAATTCCCGGGGGGTTGTCGGCACTGAAGCTTTCTTT. Its translation is CASSLNSRGVVGTEAFF.

The chain is built from TRBV5-6 and TRBJ2-3; D remains unclear. This CDR3 is built from 16 residues. Germline loops: CDR1 SGHDT, CDR2 YYEEEE. The ends were cut back, 0 bases at V and 2 bases at J, with 13 bases in the middle. The CDR3 reads CASSLALGPFTDTQYF. The CDR3 coding sequence is TGTGCCAGCAGCTTGGCCCTTGGACCATTCACAGATACGCAGTATTTT.

The chain uses TRBV28 and TRBJ2-7; weak D call: TRBD2 (5 bases). The CDR3 sequence is 13 residues long. CDR1 is MDHEN and CDR2 is SYDVKM in the germline V gene. V shed 7 bases and J shed 0 bases, with 10 bases lying between them. The CDR3 DNA is TGTGCCAGCATACCGGGGAGCTCCTACGAGCAGTACTTC. Its protein is CASIPGSSYEQYF.

This clonotype has a handful of counts. This chain links TRBV27 with TRBJ2-7, with 7 nucleotides matching TRBD2. V was pared by 1 base and J by 2 bases, with 5 bases of the junction left unmatched. Germline loops: CDR1 MNHEY, CDR2 SMNVEV (reference sequence). This CDR3 comprises 15 residues. The CDR3 DNA reads TGTGCCAGCAGTTTATTGGGAGGGTTGACCTACGAGCAGTACTTC. Translating it yields CASSLLGGLTYEQYF.

This clonotype has a count of ten or more. This chain connects TRBV7-2 to TRBJ2-7; D is ambiguous. V was cut by 2 bases and J by 7 bases, with 12 bases left in between. Looked up from germline, CDR1 is SGHTA and CDR2 is FQGNSA. The CDR3 covers 13 residues. The CDR3 reads CASSLLTHKEQYF. DNA for the CDR3: TGTGCCAGCAGCTTATTAACTCACAAAGAGCAGTACTTC.

The rearrangement joins TRBV9 to TRBJ2-1; D is ambiguous. Germline V CDR1 and CDR2: SGDLS, YYNGEE. V was cut by 0 bases and J by 9 bases, with 10 bases left in between. The CDR3 extends over 13 amino acids. The CDR3 reads CASSVEAAVEQFF. CDR3 sequence (DNA): TGTGCCAGCAGCGTAGAGGCAGCCGTTGAGCAGTTCTTC.

As DNA, the CDR3 is TGCAGTGCTAGGGGGGACAGGGTTCGCACAGATACGCAGTATTTT. This encodes CSARGDRVRTDTQYF. The chain employs TRBV20-1 and TRBJ2-3, with TRBD1 identical over 9 bases. The germline V gene has CDR1 DFQATT and CDR2 SNEGSKA (reference sequence). V lost 3 bases to trimming and J lost 1 base; unmatched junction nucleotides: 5. This CDR3 contains 15 residues.

At least ten counts were recorded for this clonotype. The genes are TRBV14 and TRBJ1-1; D is possibly TRBD1 (5 bases). The CDR3 has 14 amino acids. The germline gives CDR1 SGHDN, CDR2 FVKESK. V was trimmed by 1 base and J by 11 bases, leaving 17 bases between them. The CDR3 protein is CASSQAGVRGRAFF. In nucleotides, the CDR3 is TGTGCCAGCAGCCAAGCCGGAGTAAGGGGAAGGGCTTTCTTT.

The genes are TRBV5-4 and TRBJ1-4; 7 bases match TRBD1. The J segment lost 6 bases and the V segment lost 4 bases, leaving 6 bases of the junction unmatched. CDR1 is SGHNT, CDR2 YYREEE, per germline (reference sequence). The CDR3 is 14 residues long. Here the CDR3 reads CASSRQGPDEKLFF. The CDR3 nucleotides read TGTGCCAGCAGCCGACAGGGTCCGGATGAAAAACTGTTTTTT.

This clonotype was seen a few times. The V gene is TRBV2, the J gene TRBJ1-5; 7 bases are shared with TRBD1. CDR1 is SNHLY, CDR2 FYNNEI, per germline. V gave up 5 bases and J gave up 0 bases; unmatched junction bases: 7. The CDR3 is 16 residues long. The CDR3 loop reads CASSRQGPNSNQPQHF. The CDR3 DNA reads as TGTGCCAGCAGTCGACAGGGACCAAATAGCAATCAGCCCCAGCATTTT. The full variable domain, completed using reference TRBV2 and TRBJ1-5, is EPEVTQTPSHQVTQMGQEVILRCVPISNHLYFYWYRQILGQKVEFLVSFYNNEISEKSEIFDDQFSVERPDGSNFTLKIRSTKLEDSAMYFCASSRQGPNSNQPQHFGDGTRLSIL.

This clonotype has a handful of counts. This sequence joins TRBV3-1 and TRBJ2-7; D possibly matches TRBD1 or TRBD2 (5 bases each). The germline V gene has CDR1 LGHDT and CDR2 YNNKEL (reference sequence). This CDR3 is built from 17 residues. V was shortened by 4 bases and J by 4 bases, with 23 bases between the two germline ends. CDR3 protein: CASSPYGQGRQSYEQYF. The DNA of the CDR3 is TGTGCCAGCAGCCCGTACGGGCAGGGACGTCAGAGTTACGAGCAGTACTTC.

In this sample, this clonotype turned up a few times. The J gene is TRBJ2-3, the V gene TRBV21-1; TRBD2, as called in the table, went unchecked against the DNA. TRBV21-1 corresponds to a pseudogene. The CDR3 runs to 17 residues. CDR3 protein: CAREVDFCQRSTDTQYF. CDR3 nucleotide sequence: TGTGCCAGAGAGGTGGACTTTTGCCAGAGGAGCACAGATACGCAGTATTTT.